This T cell receptor (beta chain) appears in the sequencing data of a study of T-cell reconstitution after alpha-beta-depleted transplantation in children. General study points: Alpha-beta T cells present about two months after transplant were reported to originate from several hundred expanded graft clones. Day-60 TCRbeta diversity that was high in some patients was derived from surviving recipient T cells and thymic progenitors. T-cell numbers and diversity, one year after transplant, stemmed largely from T cells that were newly produced.

Molecular barcoding with unique molecular identifiers was used for the TCRbeta library. Via MiXCR, TCRdb re-called the PCR reads, giving one row per CDR3 protein. The repertoire holds around 200,000 distinct CDR3 sequences, with approximately 10% as singletons. At least ten counts were recorded for this clonotype. What it binds is unknown. Between the trimmed V and J ends, which lost 2 bases and 4 bases, there was a span of 13 bases. This CDR3 has 15 residues. CDR1 is SGHTS and CDR2 is YDEGEE in the germline V gene. The TCR sequence derives from a child younger than two with acute myeloid leukemia, due to receive a stem cell transplant. Sample: PBMCs, taken before TCRalphabeta/CD19-depleted stem cell transplant. This chain links TRBV5-8 with TRBJ1-5; the D is unclear. The CDR3 bases are TGTGCCAGCAGCTTCGTAGGACGATTTAATCAGCCCCAGCATTTT. This translates into CASSFVGRFNQPQHF.